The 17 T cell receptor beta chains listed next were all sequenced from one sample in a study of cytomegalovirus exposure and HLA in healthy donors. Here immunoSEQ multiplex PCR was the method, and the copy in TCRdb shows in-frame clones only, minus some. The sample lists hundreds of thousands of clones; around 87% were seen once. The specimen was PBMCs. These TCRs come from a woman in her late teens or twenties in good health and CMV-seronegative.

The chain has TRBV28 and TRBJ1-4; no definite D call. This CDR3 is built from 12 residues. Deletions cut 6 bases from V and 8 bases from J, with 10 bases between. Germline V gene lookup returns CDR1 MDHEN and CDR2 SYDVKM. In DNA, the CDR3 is TGTGCCAGCAGCATAGATCCAGAAAAACTGTTTTTT. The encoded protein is CASSIDPEKLFF.

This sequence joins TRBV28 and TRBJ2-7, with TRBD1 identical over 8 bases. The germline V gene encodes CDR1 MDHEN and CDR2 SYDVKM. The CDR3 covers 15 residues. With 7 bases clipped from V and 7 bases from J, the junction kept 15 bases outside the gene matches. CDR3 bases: TGTGCCAGCAATCCACCGGGTCAGGGGGCTCGAGAGCAGTACTTC. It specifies CASNPPGQGAREQYF.

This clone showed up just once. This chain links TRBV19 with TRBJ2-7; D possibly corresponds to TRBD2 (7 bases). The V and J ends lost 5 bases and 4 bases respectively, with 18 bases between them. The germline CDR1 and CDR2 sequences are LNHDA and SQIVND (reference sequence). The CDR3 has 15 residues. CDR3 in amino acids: CASSDPGGVDYEQYF. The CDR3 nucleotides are TGTGCCAGTAGTGACCCGGGGGGCGTTGATTACGAGCAGTACTTC.

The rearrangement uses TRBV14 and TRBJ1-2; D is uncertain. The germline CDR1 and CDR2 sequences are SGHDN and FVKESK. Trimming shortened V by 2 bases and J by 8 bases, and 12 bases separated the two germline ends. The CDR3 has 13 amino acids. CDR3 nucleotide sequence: TGTGCCAGCAGCCAATCCGGGGAAAGGGGCTACACCTTC. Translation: CASSQSGERGYTF.

The CDR3 DNA sequence: TGTGCCAGCAGCACCGGGACAGGGGGCGTTCAGCCCCAGCATTTT. This gives the protein CASSTGTGGVQPQHF. The V gene is TRBV28, the J gene TRBJ1-5, with 12 bases identical to TRBD1. Unmatched junction bases numbered 6, after V lost 6 bases and J lost 6 bases. This CDR3 has 15 residues. Looked up from germline, CDR1 is MDHEN and CDR2 is SYDVKM.

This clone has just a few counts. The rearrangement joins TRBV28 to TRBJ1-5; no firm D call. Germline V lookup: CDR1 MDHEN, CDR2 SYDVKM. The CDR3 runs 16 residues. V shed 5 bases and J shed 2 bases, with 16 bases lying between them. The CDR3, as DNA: TGTGCCAGCAGTCCCCCGTTGTTCGGTGGCAATCAGCCCCAGCATTTT. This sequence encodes CASSPPLFGGNQPQHF.

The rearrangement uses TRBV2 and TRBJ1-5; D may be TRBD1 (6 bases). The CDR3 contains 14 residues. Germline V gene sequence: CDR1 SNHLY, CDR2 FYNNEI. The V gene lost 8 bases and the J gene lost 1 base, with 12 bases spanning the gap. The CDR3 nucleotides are TGTGCCAGCTCAGGGGAGTGGAGCAATCAGCCCCAGCATTTT. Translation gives CASSGEWSNQPQHF.

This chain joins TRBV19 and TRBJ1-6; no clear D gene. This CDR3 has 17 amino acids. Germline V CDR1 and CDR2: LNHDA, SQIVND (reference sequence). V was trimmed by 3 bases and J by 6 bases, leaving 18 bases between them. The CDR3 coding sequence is TGTGCCAGTAGTATGGGCCGGGGTCCGGCATTTAATTCACCCCTCCACTTT. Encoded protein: CASSMGRGPAFNSPLHF.

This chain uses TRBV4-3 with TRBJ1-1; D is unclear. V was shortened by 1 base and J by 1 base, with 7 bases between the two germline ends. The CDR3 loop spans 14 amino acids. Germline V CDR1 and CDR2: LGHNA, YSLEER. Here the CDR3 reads CASSQGEENTEAFF. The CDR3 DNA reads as TGCGCCAGCAGCCAAGGAGAGGAGAACACTGAAGCTTTCTTT.

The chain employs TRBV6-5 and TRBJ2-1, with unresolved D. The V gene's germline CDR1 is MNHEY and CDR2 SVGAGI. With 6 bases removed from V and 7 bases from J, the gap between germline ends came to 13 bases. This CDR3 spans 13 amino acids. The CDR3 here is CASSANSWNEQFF. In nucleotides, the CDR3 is TGTGCCAGCAGCGCTAATAGTTGGAATGAGCAGTTCTTC.

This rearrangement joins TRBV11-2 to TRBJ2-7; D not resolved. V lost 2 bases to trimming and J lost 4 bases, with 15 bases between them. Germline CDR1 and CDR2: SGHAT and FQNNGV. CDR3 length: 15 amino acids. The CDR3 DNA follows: TGTGCCAGCAGCTTACGGAGCTTTACCACGTACGAGCAGTACTTC. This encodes CASSLRSFTTYEQYF.

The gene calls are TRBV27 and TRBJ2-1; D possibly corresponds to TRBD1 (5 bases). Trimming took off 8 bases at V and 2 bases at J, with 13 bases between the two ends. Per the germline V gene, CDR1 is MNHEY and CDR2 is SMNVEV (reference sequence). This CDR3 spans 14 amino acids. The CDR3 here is CASRGDSTYNEQFF. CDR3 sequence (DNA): TGTGCCAGCCGTGGAGACAGCACCTACAATGAGCAGTTCTTC.

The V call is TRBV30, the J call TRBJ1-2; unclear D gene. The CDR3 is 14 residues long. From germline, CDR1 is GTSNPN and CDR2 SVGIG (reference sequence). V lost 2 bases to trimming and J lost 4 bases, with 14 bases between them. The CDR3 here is CAWSTGESGYGYTF. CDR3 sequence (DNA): TGTGCCTGGAGTACCGGGGAGTCGGGCTATGGCTACACCTTC.

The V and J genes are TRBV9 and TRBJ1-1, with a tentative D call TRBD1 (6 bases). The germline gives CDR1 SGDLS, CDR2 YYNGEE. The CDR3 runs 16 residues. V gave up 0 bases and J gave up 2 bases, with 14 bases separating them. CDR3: CASSVGLGTPNTEAFF. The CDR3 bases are TGTGCCAGCAGCGTAGGTCTTGGGACACCCAACACTGAAGCTTTCTTT.

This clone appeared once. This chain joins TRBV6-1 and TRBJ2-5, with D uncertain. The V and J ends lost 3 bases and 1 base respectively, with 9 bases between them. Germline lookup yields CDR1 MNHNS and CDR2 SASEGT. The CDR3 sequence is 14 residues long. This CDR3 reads CASSDELLQETQYF. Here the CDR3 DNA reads TGTGCCAGCAGTGACGAACTACTCCAAGAGACCCAGTACTTC.

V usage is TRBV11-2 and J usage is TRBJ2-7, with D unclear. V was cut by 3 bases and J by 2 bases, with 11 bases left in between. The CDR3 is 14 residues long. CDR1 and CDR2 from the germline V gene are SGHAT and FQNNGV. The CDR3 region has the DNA TGTGCCAGCAGCTTGGAGTTATCCACCTACGAGCAGTACTTC. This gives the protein CASSLELSTYEQYF.

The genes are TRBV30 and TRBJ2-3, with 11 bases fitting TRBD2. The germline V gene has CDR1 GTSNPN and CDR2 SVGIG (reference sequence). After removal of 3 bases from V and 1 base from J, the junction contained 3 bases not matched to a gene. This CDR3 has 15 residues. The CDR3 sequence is CAWSELAGGTDTQYF. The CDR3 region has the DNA TGTGCCTGGAGCGAACTAGCGGGGGGCACAGATACGCAGTATTTT.